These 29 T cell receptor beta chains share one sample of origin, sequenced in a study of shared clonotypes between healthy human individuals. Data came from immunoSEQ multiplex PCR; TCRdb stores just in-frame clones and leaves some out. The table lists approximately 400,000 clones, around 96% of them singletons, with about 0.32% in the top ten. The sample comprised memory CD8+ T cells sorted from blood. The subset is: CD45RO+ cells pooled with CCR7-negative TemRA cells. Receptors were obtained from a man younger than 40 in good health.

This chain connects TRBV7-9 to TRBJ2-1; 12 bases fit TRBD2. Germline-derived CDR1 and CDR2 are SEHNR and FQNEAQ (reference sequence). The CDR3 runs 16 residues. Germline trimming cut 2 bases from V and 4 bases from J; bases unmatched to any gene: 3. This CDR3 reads CASSLLAGGGYNEQFF. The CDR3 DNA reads TGTGCCAGCAGCTTACTAGCGGGAGGGGGGTACAATGAGCAGTTCTTC.

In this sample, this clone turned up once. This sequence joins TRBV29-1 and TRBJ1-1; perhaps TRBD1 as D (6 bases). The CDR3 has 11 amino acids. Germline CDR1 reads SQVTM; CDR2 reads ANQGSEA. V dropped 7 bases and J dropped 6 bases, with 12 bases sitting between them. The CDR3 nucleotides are TGCAGCGGGGGGGCGGGTTCTGAAGCTTTCTTT. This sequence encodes CSGGAGSEAFF.

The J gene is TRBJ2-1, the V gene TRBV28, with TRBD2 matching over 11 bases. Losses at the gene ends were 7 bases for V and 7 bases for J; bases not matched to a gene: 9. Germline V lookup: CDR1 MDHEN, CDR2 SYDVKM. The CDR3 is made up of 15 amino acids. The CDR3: CASMLAGGQRNEQFF. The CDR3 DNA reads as TGTGCCAGCATGTTAGCGGGAGGGCAGAGAAATGAGCAGTTCTTC.

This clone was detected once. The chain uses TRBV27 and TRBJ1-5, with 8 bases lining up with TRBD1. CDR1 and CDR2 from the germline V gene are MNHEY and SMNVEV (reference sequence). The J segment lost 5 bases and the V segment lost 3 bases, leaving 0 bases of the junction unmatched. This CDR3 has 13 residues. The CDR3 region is CASSFRGHQPQHF. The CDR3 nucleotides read TGTGCCAGCAGTTTCAGGGGGCATCAGCCCCAGCATTTT.

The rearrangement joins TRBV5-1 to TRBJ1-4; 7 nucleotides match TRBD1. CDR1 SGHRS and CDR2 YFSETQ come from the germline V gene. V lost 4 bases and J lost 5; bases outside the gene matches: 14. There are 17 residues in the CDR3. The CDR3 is CASSPQALGGGNEKLFF. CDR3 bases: TGCGCCAGCAGCCCCCAAGCGCTAGGGGGCGGGAATGAAAAACTGTTTTTT.

The CDR3 protein is CAIGAQFPSGSETQYF. The CDR3 nucleotides are TGTGCCATCGGAGCCCAGTTCCCTAGCGGGAGCGAGACCCAGTACTTC. The J gene is TRBJ2-5, the V gene TRBV10-3, with TRBD2 matching over 10 bases. Trimming took 8 bases from V and 5 from J; bases not matched to a gene: 14. This CDR3 has 16 residues. The V gene's germline CDR1 is ENHRY and CDR2 SYGVKD.

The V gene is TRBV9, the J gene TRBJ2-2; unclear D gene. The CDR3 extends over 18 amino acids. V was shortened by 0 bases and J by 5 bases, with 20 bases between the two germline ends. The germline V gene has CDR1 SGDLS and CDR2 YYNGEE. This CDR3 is CASSVAPSRSRRTGELFF. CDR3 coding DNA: TGTGCCAGCAGCGTAGCCCCTTCGAGGAGTAGAAGGACCGGGGAGCTGTTTTTT.

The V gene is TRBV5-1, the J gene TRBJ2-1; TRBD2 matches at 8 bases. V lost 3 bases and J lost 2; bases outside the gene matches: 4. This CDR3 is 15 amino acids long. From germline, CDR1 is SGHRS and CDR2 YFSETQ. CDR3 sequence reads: CASSWGSGTYNEQFF. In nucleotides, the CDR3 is TGCGCCAGCAGCTGGGGTAGCGGGACCTACAATGAGCAGTTCTTC.

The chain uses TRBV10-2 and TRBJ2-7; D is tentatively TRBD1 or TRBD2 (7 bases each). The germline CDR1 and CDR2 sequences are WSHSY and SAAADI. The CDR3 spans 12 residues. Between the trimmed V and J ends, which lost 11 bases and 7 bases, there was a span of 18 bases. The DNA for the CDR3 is TGCGCCTCCAGGGAGGGGGCGTGGGAGCAGTACTTC. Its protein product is CASREGAWEQYF.

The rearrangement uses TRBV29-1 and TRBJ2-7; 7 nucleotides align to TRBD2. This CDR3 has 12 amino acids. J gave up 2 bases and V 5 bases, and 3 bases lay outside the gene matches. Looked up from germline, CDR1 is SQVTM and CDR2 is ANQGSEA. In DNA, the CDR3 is TGCAGCGTTAGCGGGGTTACCTACGAGCAGTACTTC. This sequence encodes CSVSGVTYEQYF.

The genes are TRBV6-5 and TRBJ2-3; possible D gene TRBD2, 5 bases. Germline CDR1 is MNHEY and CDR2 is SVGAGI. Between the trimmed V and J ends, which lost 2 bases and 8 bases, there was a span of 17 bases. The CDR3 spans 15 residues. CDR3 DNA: TGTGCCAGCAGTTACGGAGGATTAACTTGGGGTACGCAGTATTTT. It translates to CASSYGGLTWGTQYF.

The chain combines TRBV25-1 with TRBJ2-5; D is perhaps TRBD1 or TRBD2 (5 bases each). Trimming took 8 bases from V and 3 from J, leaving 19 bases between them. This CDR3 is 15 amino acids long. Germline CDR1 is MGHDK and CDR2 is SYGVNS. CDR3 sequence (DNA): TGTGCCAGCCAAGTCCTAGTTTGGGGGAAAGAGACCCAGTACTTC. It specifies CASQVLVWGKETQYF.

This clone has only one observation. CDR3: CASSRLAGTNTGELFF. As DNA, the CDR3 is TGTGCCAGCAGCCGACTAGCGGGAACGAACACCGGGGAGCTGTTTTTT. The chain carries TRBV4-2 and TRBJ2-2, with 11 positions matching TRBD2. V was pared by 4 bases and J by 0 bases, with 1 base of the junction left unmatched. CDR1 is LGHNA and CDR2 is YNFKEQ in the germline V gene. The length of the CDR3 is 16 residues.

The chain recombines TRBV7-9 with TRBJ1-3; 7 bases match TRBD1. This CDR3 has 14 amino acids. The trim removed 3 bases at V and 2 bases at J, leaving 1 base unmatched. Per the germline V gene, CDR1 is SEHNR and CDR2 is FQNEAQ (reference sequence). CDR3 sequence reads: CASSFQGAGNTIYF. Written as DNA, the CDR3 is TGTGCCAGCAGCTTCCAGGGGGCTGGAAACACCATATATTTT.

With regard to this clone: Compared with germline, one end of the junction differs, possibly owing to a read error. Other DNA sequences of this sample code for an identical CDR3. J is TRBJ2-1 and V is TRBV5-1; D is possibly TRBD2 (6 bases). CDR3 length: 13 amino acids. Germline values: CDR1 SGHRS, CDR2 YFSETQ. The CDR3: CASSLAQRDEQFF. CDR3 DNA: TGTGCCAGCAGCTTGGCGCAGCGGGATGAGCAGTTCTTC.

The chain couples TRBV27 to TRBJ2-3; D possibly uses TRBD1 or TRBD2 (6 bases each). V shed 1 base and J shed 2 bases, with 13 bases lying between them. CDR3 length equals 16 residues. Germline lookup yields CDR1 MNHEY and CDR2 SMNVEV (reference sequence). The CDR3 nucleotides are TGTGCCAGCAGTTTATTGGGGGGCGGGGACACAGATACGCAGTATTTT. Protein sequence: CASSLLGGGDTDTQYF.

This CDR3 reads CASSQASEGLSYEQYF. CDR3 nucleotide sequence: TGTGCCAGCAGCCAGGCATCGGAGGGCTTGTCCTACGAGCAGTACTTC. The chain employs TRBV4-2 and TRBJ2-7, with D tentatively TRBD2 (6 bases). Germline values: CDR1 LGHNA, CDR2 YNFKEQ. This CDR3 contains 16 residues. Trimming removed 3 bases at V and 1 base at J, with 16 bases between.

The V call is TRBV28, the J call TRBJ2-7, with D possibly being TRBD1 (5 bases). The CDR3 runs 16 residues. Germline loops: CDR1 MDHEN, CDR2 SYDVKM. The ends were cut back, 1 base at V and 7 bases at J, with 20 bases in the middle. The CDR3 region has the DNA TGTGCCAGCAGTTTATCCGTACTGGGGCATGCAAGGGAGCAGTACTTC. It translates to CASSLSVLGHAREQYF. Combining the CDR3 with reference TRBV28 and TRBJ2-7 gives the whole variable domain DVKVTQSSRYLVKRTGEKVFLECVQDMDHENMFWYRQDPGLGLRLIYFSYDVKMKEKGDIPEGYSVSREKKERFSLILESASTNQTSMYLCASSLSVLGHAREQYFGPGTRLTVT.

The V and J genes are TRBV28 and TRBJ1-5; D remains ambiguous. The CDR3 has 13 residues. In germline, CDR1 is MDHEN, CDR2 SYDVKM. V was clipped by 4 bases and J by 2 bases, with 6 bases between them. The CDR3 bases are TGTGCCAGCAGTTGGTGGGGCAATCAGCCCCAGCATTTT. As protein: CASSWWGNQPQHF. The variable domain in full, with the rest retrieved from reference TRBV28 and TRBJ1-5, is DVKVTQSSRYLVKRTGEKVFLECVQDMDHENMFWYRQDPGLGLRLIYFSYDVKMKEKGDIPEGYSVSREKKERFSLILESASTNQTSMYLCASSWWGNQPQHFGDGTRLSIL.

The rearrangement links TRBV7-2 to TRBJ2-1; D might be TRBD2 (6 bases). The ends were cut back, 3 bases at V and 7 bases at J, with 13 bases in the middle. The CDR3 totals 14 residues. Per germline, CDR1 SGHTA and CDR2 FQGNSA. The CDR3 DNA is TGTGCCAGCAGCTTGTTCCGGGAGAAGAATGAGCAGTTCTTC. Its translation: CASSLFREKNEQFF.

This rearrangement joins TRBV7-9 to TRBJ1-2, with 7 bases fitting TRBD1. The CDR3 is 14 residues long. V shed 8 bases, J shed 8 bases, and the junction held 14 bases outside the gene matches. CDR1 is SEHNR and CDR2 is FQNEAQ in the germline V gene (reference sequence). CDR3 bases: TGTGCCAGCCCCGGACAGGAGGGTTTATCAGGCTACACCTTC. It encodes CASPGQEGLSGYTF.

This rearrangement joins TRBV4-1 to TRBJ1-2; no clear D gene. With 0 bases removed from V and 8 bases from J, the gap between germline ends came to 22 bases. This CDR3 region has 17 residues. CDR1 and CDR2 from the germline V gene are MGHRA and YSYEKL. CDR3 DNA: TGCGCCAGCAGCCAAGATCGCCCAGAGTACGCTACAGCGGGCTACACCTTC. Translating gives CASSQDRPEYATAGYTF.

CDR3 residues: CASSLAILWTGNTEAFF. The CDR3 DNA reads TGTGCCAGCAGCTTAGCGATCCTATGGACGGGAAACACTGAAGCTTTCTTT. The chain joins TRBV7-8 to TRBJ1-1; D is undetermined. V gave up 0 bases and J gave up 2 bases, with 16 bases separating them. Germline values: CDR1 SGHVS, CDR2 FQNEAQ. The CDR3 covers 17 residues.

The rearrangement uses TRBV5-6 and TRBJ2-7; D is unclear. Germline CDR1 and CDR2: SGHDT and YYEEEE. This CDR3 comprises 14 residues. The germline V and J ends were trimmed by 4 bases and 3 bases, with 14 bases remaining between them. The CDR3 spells CASSDLTRFYEQYF. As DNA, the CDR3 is TGTGCCAGCAGCGACCTAACCCGCTTCTACGAGCAGTACTTC.

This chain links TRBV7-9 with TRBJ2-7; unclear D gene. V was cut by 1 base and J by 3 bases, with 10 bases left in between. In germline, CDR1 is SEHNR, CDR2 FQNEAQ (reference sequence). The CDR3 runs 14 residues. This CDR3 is CASSLGGSRYEQYF. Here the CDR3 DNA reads TGTGCCAGCAGCTTAGGGGGTAGCCGCTACGAGCAGTACTTC.

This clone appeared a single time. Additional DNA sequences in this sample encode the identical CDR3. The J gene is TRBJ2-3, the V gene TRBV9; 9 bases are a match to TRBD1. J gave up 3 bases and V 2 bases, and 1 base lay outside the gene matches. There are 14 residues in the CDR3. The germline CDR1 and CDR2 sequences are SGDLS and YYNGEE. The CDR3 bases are TGTGCCAGCAGCGTGGGGACAGGGACAGATACGCAGTATTTT. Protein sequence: CASSVGTGTDTQYF. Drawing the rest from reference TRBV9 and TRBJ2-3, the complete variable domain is DSGVTQTPKHLITATGQRVTLRCSPRSGDLSVYWYQQSLDQGLQFLIQYYNGEERAKGNILERFSAQQFPDLHSELNLSSLELGDSALYFCASSVGTGTDTQYFGPGTRLTVL.

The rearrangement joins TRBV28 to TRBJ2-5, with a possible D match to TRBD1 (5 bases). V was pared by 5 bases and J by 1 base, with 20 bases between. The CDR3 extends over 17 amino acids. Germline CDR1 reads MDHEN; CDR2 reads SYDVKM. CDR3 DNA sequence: TGTGCCAGCAGTACCAGCCCAGGGAAAACTTTCCAAGAGACCCAGTACTTC. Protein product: CASSTSPGKTFQETQYF.

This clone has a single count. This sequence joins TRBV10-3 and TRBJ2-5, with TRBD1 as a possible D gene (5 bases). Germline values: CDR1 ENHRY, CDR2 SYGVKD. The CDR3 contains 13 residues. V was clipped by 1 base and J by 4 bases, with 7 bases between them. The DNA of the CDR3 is TGTGCCATCAGTGAGTGGGGCGGAGAGACCCAGTACTTC. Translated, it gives CAISEWGGETQYF.

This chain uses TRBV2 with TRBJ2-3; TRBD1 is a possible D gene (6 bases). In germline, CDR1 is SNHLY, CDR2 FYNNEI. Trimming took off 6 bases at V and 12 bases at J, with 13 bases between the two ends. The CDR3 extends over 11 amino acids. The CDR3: CASRLQGSQYF. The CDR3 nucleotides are TGTGCCAGCAGGCTACAGGGTTCCCAGTATTTT.